The 12 T cell receptor beta chains below all came from one sample that was sequenced in a study of OX40 agonist ivuxolimab in advanced cancers. Library method: the immunoSEQ multiplex PCR assay. TCRdb obtained this table from immuneACCESS and retained in-frame rearrangements with V and J assigned. These tables miss some clones; where compared with another copy, unresolved V genes account for less than half of the shortfall, and the remainder is unexplained. A total of nearly 60,000 clones appear in this sample, over 70% of them only once. About 3.5% of the sample rests with the top ten. Sequencing used CD4+ or CD8+ T cells sorted from blood, obtained in a trial of the OX40 agonist ivuxolimab. Receptor source: an adult with an advanced solid tumor such as melanoma, head and neck, liver or kidney cancer.

This chain uses TRBV13 with TRBJ2-3, with 16 bases lining up with TRBD2. The CDR3 totals 16 residues. Trimming took 5 bases from V and 6 from J; bases not matched to a gene: 5. Looked up from germline, CDR1 is PRHDT and CDR2 is FYEKMQ (reference sequence). Here the CDR3 DNA reads TGTGCCAGCAGCCGGGGGACTAGCGGGAGGGAGGATACGCAGTATTTT. This encodes CASSRGTSGREDTQYF.

V usage is TRBV29-1 and J usage is TRBJ2-7; 8 bases align to TRBD2. Trimming at V came to 3 bases and at J to 2 bases, leaving 9 bases not matched to a gene. Germline V gives CDR1 SQVTM, CDR2 ANQGSEA. The CDR3 runs to 15 residues. DNA of the CDR3: TGCAGCGTTGAGGTGAGCGGGAGTGGGACCTACGAGCAGTACTTC. It yields the protein CSVEVSGSGTYEQYF.

This chain connects TRBV6-6 to TRBJ2-7, with 9 bases lining up with TRBD1. The germline V gene encodes CDR1 MNHNY and CDR2 SVGAGI (reference sequence). The ends lost 0 bases at V and 2 bases at J; junction bases unmatched: 2. This CDR3 is 15 amino acids long. CDR3 nucleotides: TGTGCCAGCAGTTACTCCGGGACAGGGCCCTACGAGCAGTACTTC. Encoded protein: CASSYSGTGPYEQYF.

This clone was detected a few times. The chain uses TRBV19 and TRBJ1-2; D is unclear. The germline CDR1 and CDR2 sequences are LNHDA and SQIVND (reference sequence). V lost 8 bases to trimming and J lost 5 bases, with 12 bases between them. CDR3 length: 12 residues. This CDR3 is CASRVSAYGYTF. CDR3 sequence (DNA): TGTGCCAGTCGGGTGTCGGCATATGGCTACACCTTC.

The J gene is TRBJ1-1, the V gene TRBV29-1; D perhaps matches TRBD1 (6 bases). The germline CDR1 and CDR2 sequences are SQVTM and ANQGSEA. The CDR3 totals 12 residues. CDR3 protein: CSGWGANTEAFF. CDR3 DNA: TGCAGTGGTTGGGGGGCAAACACTGAAGCTTTCTTT.

The CDR3 reads CASSLTGGHNSGDTQYF. The DNA for the CDR3 is TGTGCCAGCAGCTTAACCGGGGGACATAATTCGGGGGATACGCAGTATTTT. The rearrangement uses TRBV7-9 and TRBJ2-3; the D gene could be TRBD1 or TRBD2 (6 bases each). Germline V gene lookup returns CDR1 SEHNR and CDR2 FQNEAQ (reference sequence). This CDR3 has 17 amino acids. Trimming cost V 2 bases and J 6 bases, with 21 bases left between them.

The chain carries TRBV10-1 and TRBJ2-3; the D gene is possibly TRBD1 (6 bases). Germline-derived CDR1 and CDR2 are WNHNN and SYGVQD (reference sequence). The CDR3 sequence is 14 residues long. The V gene lost 5 bases and the J gene lost 3 bases, with 12 bases spanning the gap. CDR3 residues: CASSSGEWTDTQYF. CDR3 coding DNA: TGCGCCAGCAGTTCAGGGGAGTGGACAGATACGCAGTATTTT.

The V gene is TRBV14, the J gene TRBJ1-5; D ambiguous. This CDR3 is built from 13 residues. The V gene lost 2 bases and the J gene lost 6 bases, with 8 bases spanning the gap. CDR1 and CDR2 from the germline V gene are SGHDN and FVKESK. Written as DNA, the CDR3 is TGTGCCAGCAGCCAAAGCTTCGGTCAGCCCCAGCATTTT. Its translation: CASSQSFGQPQHF.

The chain uses TRBV7-9 and TRBJ2-7, with TRBD2 identical over 11 bases. This CDR3 region has 16 residues. Losses at the gene ends were 5 bases for V and 4 bases for J; bases not matched to a gene: 10. CDR1 is SEHNR, CDR2 FQNEAQ, per germline (reference sequence). CDR3 region: CASSRSGRGAGYEQYF. The CDR3 DNA reads TGTGCCAGCAGCCGTAGCGGGAGGGGGGCGGGGTACGAGCAGTACTTC.

This clone was seen only once. The chain employs TRBV4-1 and TRBJ2-7, with a weak D call TRBD2 (5 bases). This CDR3 is built from 14 residues. V was clipped by 4 bases and J by 6 bases, with 16 bases between them. Germline V gene sequence: CDR1 MGHRA, CDR2 YSYEKL. The chain's CDR3 is CASSRGLWGGEQYF. CDR3 nucleotide sequence: TGCGCCAGCAGCCGAGGGCTGTGGGGTGGCGAGCAGTACTTC.

The rearrangement links TRBV4-1 to TRBJ1-2, with D possibly matching TRBD1 (5 bases). The V gene's germline CDR1 is MGHRA and CDR2 YSYEKL. The CDR3 is made up of 14 amino acids. V was shortened by 1 base and J by 8 bases, with 14 bases between the two germline ends. CDR3 nucleotide sequence: TGCGCCAGCAGCCAAGGGGGGGAAAGGGCGGGCTACACCTTC. This sequence encodes CASSQGGERAGYTF.

The J gene is TRBJ2-1, the V gene TRBV19; 11 nucleotides align to TRBD2. V lost 5 bases and J lost 10; bases outside the gene matches: 1. The CDR3 spans 12 residues. CDR1 is LNHDA and CDR2 is SQIVND in the germline V gene (reference sequence). The CDR3 spells CASSSSGREQFF. CDR3 coding DNA: TGTGCCAGTAGTTCTAGCGGGAGGGAGCAGTTCTTC. The full variable domain, its missing parts supplied by reference TRBV19 and TRBJ2-1, is DGGITQSPKYLFRKEGQNVTLSCEQNLNHDAMYWYRQDPGQGLRLIYYSQIVNDFQKGDIAEGYSVSREKKESFPLTVTSAQKNPTAFYLCASSSSGREQFFGPGTRLTVL.